Described below is a single TCR beta chain sequence and its context. This entry belongs to a study of blood T cell repertoires in COVID-19. About the study: The recovered donors of Cohort 3 showed two negative PCRs, clearance, or symptom resolution. The cDNA or gDNA used as material had been derived from T cells, B-cell-depleted T cells, or PBMCs.

Under the authors' procedure: Researchers report that nucleated cell counts were estimated from reference gene primer amplification. The table came from immunoSEQ multiplex PCR; TCRdb's copy has only in-frame clones and leaves some out. The V and J calls and the clone size are those of that table, but D and trimming were determined from the DNA. The sample carries over 130,000 clones, 84% recorded once. The CDR3 runs 15 residues. V was clipped by 7 bases and J by 3 bases; unmatched bases: 8. Germline CDR1 reads LNHNV; CDR2 reads YYDKDF (reference sequence). Self-reported history from a screening survey and questionnaire set each donor's cohort.

This receptor was identified in a man in his fifties in a cohort exposed to, infected with or recovered from COVID-19 (not recorded which). Sequenced material: PBMCs or T cells enriched from blood (not recorded which). The chain links TRBV15 to TRBJ1-2, with 10 bases identical to TRBD1. CDR3 nucleotides: TGTGCCACCAAGTCCGGGACAGGGGAAGACTATGGCTACACCTTC. This gives the protein CATKSGTGEDYGYTF.